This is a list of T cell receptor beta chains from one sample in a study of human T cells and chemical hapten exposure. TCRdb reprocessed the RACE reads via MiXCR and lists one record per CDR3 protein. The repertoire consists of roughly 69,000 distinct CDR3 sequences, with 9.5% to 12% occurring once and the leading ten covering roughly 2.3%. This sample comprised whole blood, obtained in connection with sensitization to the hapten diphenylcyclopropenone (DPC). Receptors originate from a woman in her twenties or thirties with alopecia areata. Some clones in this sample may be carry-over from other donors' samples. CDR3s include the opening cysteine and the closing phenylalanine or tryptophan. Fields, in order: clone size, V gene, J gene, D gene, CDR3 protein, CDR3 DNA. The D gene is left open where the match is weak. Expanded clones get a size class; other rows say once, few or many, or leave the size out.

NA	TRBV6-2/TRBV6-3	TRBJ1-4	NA	CASSHGPGEKLFF	TGTGCCAGCAGCCACGGGCCTGGTGAAAAACTGTTTTTT
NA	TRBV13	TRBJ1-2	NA	CASSLAPNYGYTF	TGTGCCAGCAGCTTAGCTCCCAACTATGGCTACACCTTC
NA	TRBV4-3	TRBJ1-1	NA	CASSQLPRNTEAFF	TGCGCCAGCAGCCAACTCCCGAGAAACACTGAAGCTTTCTTT
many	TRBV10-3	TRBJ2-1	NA	CAISEAARTSYNEQFF	TGTGCCATCAGTGAGGCCGCCAGGACTTCCTACAATGAGCAGTTCTTC
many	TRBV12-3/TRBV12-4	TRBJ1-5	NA	CASSPQGTNQPQHF	TGTGCCAGCAGTCCGCAGGGTACCAATCAGCCCCAGCATTTT
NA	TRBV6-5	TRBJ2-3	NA	CASSYSKVSDTQYF	TGTGCCAGCAGTTACTCGAAGGTTTCAGATACGCAGTATTTT
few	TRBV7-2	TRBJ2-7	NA	CASSPTRSSSYEQYF	TGTGCCAGCAGTCCAACTAGAAGCAGCTCCTACGAGCAGTACTTC
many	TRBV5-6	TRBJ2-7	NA	CASRLVQGHEQYF	TGTGCCAGCAGACTCGTACAGGGCCACGAGCAGTACTTC
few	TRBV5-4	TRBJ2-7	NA	CASSLPQPPYEQYF	TGTGCCAGCAGCTTGCCACAGCCCCCCTACGAGCAGTACTTC
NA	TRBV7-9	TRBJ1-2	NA	CASSEGPQGYYGYTF	TGTGCCAGCAGCGAGGGGCCACAGGGATACTATGGCTACACCTTC
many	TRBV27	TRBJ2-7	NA	CASSGGAEQYF	TGTGCCAGCAGCGGAGGAGCCGAGCAGTACTTC
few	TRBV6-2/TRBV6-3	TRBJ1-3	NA	CASSPGTAGWTIYF	TGTGCCAGCAGCCCCGGGACGGCGGGGTGGACCATATATTTT
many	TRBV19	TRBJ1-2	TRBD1	CATGGQGAFGYTF	TGTGCCACCGGAGGACAGGGTGCGTTTGGCTACACCTTC
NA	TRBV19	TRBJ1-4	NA	CASSIVANEKLFF	TGTGCCAGTAGTATTGTCGCTAATGAAAAACTGTTTTTT
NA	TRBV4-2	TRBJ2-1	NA	CASSRDLRSNEQFF	TGTGCCAGCAGTCGGGACCTCCGGAGCAATGAGCAGTTCTTC
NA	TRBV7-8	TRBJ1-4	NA	CASRHSGPAPAFF	TGTGCCAGCAGACATAGCGGACCAGCACCGGCGTTTTTT
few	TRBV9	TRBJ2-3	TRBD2	CASSGGLVADTQYF	TGTGCCAGCAGCGGCGGACTAGTGGCAGATACGCAGTATTTT